Reported below is one T cell receptor beta chain. Time point given: blood 2 weeks post-SBRT. As to treatment: 15 Gy SBRT to primary tumor, nephrectomy 4 weeks later. Clones were read by immunoSEQ multiplex PCR, and TCRdb kept only the in-frame ones, dropping some. This sample yields almost 50,000 clones, of which more than 80% are seen a single time; about 30% belongs to the top ten. The data are from a study of radiation and T cells in renal cell carcinoma. CDR1 is MNHEY and CDR2 is SMNVEV in the germline V gene (reference sequence). The V and J ends lost 4 bases and 3 bases, in that order; junction bases with no gene match: 12. This CDR3 is built from 16 residues.

The source material was blood, sampled from a patient whose treatment included radiotherapy and nephrectomy. This TCR came from a woman between 65 and 79 years old with renal cell carcinoma. The chain recombines TRBV27 with TRBJ2-7; TRBD2 aligns across 7 bases. Here the CDR3 reads CASSSTPGTTYYEQYF. The DNA for the CDR3 is TGTGCCAGCAGTTCCACCCCTGGGACTACATACTACGAGCAGTACTTC.